This T cell receptor (beta chain) was retrieved from a study of T cells in localized non-small cell lung cancer. V shed 6 bases and J 4 bases; nucleotides not matched to a gene: 10. This CDR3 is built from 16 residues. Germline CDR1 is LNHDA and CDR2 is SQIVND (reference sequence). Broader study findings: Appearing in adjacent lung were a median approximately 60 of the top 100 tumor clones.

Repertoires were generated with immunoSEQ multiplex PCR, while TCRdb's copy carries only in-frame clones and drops some. Of about 91,000 clones in the sample, 87% were seen once. This clone was seen a single time. Its antigen is unidentified. This clonotype originated in a man aged 40 to 70 with stage I squamous cell lung carcinoma. This chain connects TRBV19 to TRBJ2-2; 8 bases line up with TRBD2. The sample in question was peripheral blood, obtained before any cancer treatment. CDR3 residues: CASRFAAGAITGELFF. CDR3 nucleotides: TGTGCCAGTAGATTCGCAGCGGGGGCCATCACCGGGGAGCTGTTTTTT.